The 13 T cell receptor beta chains in this list originate from one sample, sequenced in a study of blood T cell repertoires in COVID-19. Using immunoSEQ multiplex PCR, the repertoire was profiled, and TCRdb retains in-frame clones only, with some absent. The table has approximately 250,000 clones, less than 90% seen once. Sequenced material: peripheral blood. These receptors were taken from a man aged 60 to 75 with acute or convalescent COVID-19.

This clone showed up just once. CDR3: CASSPGRVGQFF. In DNA, the CDR3 is TGTGCCAGCAGCCCCGGGAGGGTAGGGCAGTTCTTC. The gene calls are TRBV5-6 and TRBJ2-1; 8 bases map to TRBD2. Trimming took 4 bases from V and 12 from J; bases not matched to a gene: 6. Germline V gives CDR1 SGHDT, CDR2 YYEEEE. The CDR3 contains 12 residues.

In this sample, this clone turned up many times. The V gene is TRBV4-1, the J gene TRBJ2-1; 8 bases are a match to TRBD1. This CDR3 contains 18 residues. The junction had 15 bases not matched to a gene; V was cut back by 1 base and J by 7 bases. Germline V CDR1 and CDR2: MGHRA, YSYEKL. The CDR3 sequence is CASSQVPSSTGVGNEQFF. The CDR3, as DNA: TGCGCCAGCAGCCAAGTCCCTTCTTCGACAGGGGTGGGGAATGAGCAGTTCTTC.

CDR3 coding DNA: TGTGCCACCAGTCCTAGCGGGAGAGGTACCGGGGAGCTGTTTTTT. Residues: CATSPSGRGTGELFF. The chain uses TRBV24-1 and TRBJ2-2; 10 bases agree with TRBD2. The V gene end was trimmed by 6 bases and the J gene end by 5 bases; junction bases not matched to a gene: 5. Germline CDR1 and CDR2: KGHDR and SFDVKD. The CDR3 runs 15 residues.

The rearrangement uses TRBV5-4 and TRBJ1-1; 9 bases fit TRBD1. CDR3 length: 14 amino acids. The V and J ends lost 3 bases and 5 bases, in that order; junction bases with no gene match: 5. Germline loops: CDR1 SGHNT, CDR2 YYREEE (reference sequence). As DNA, the CDR3 is TGTGCCAGCAGCTCGACAGGGGGGTTTACTGAAGCTTTCTTT. This gives the protein CASSSTGGFTEAFF.

The chain recombines TRBV5-6 with TRBJ2-1; 12 bases are shared with TRBD2. J lost 10 bases, V lost 2 bases, and 7 bases had no gene match. The germline gives CDR1 SGHDT, CDR2 YYEEEE. This CDR3 has 15 amino acids. The chain's CDR3 is CASSLRPSGGAEQFF. The CDR3 DNA follows: TGTGCCAGCAGCTTACGGCCTAGCGGGGGGGCAGAGCAGTTCTTC.

J is TRBJ2-5 and V is TRBV4-3; D unclear. CDR3 length: 13 amino acids. Germline CDR1 reads LGHNA; CDR2 reads YSLEER. The V end was cut by 1 base, the J end by 2 bases, with 5 bases between. In DNA, the CDR3 is TGCGCCAGCAGCCAAGGCGAACAAGAGACCCAGTACTTC. Protein product: CASSQGEQETQYF.

V usage is TRBV6-5 and J usage is TRBJ2-6; TRBD1 aligns across 7 bases. CDR3 size: 15 residues. Germline values: CDR1 MNHEY, CDR2 SVGAGI. V lost 7 bases and J lost 0; bases outside the gene matches: 3. The CDR3 reads CASISGGSGANVLTF. The CDR3 region has the DNA TGTGCCAGCATTTCAGGGGGCTCTGGGGCCAACGTCCTGACTTTC.

V is TRBV7-8 and J is TRBJ2-1; 14 bases line up with TRBD2. Trimming took 5 bases from V and 4 from J; bases not matched to a gene: 4. CDR1 SGHVS and CDR2 FQNEAQ come from the germline V gene. The CDR3 length is 16 residues. The DNA for the CDR3 is TGTGCCAGCAGCCTAAGACTAGCGGGGGGGTACAATGAGCAGTTCTTC. Its protein product is CASSLRLAGGYNEQFF.

The chain recombines TRBV28 with TRBJ1-5; the D gene is possibly TRBD1 (6 bases). Trimming left V 2 bases short and J 1 base short, with 15 bases between. Germline V gene lookup returns CDR1 MDHEN and CDR2 SYDVKM. The CDR3 totals 17 residues. Here the CDR3 reads CASSLGGGGYSNQPQHF. CDR3 DNA sequence: TGTGCCAGCAGTTTAGGGGGGGGCGGATACAGCAATCAGCCCCAGCATTTT. The variable domain in full, completed from reference TRBV28 and TRBJ1-5, reads DVKVTQSSRYLVKRTGEKVFLECVQDMDHENMFWYRQDPGLGLRLIYFSYDVKMKEKGDIPEGYSVSREKKERFSLILESASTNQTSMYLCASSLGGGGYSNQPQHFGDGTRLSIL.

This clone appeared once. V usage is TRBV7-3 and J usage is TRBJ2-1, with TRBD1 matching 8 bases. The CDR3 sequence is 15 residues long. CDR1 is SGHTA and CDR2 is FQGTGA in the germline V gene. The J segment lost 3 bases and the V segment lost 5 bases, leaving 6 bases of the junction unmatched. Here the CDR3 reads CASSPADRVYNEQFF. DNA of the CDR3: TGTGCCAGCAGCCCCGCGGACAGGGTCTACAATGAGCAGTTCTTC.

V and J are TRBV18 and TRBJ1-5; a weak D match, TRBD1 (6 bases). V was shortened by 2 bases and J by 6 bases, with 8 bases between the two germline ends. The CDR3 length is 13 residues. The germline CDR1 and CDR2 sequences are KGHSH and LQKENI. CDR3 region: CASSPGQSQPQHF. The CDR3 bases are TGTGCCAGCTCACCAGGACAGTCTCAGCCCCAGCATTTT. Using reference TRBV18 and TRBJ1-5 for the parts outside the CDR3, the full variable domain is NAGVMQNPRHLVRRRGQEARLRCSPMKGHSHVYWYRQLPEEGLKFMVYLQKENIIDESGMPKERFSAEFPKEGPSILRIQQVVRGDSAAYFCASSPGQSQPQHFGDGTRLSIL.

This clone was seen a single time. The rearrangement links TRBV29-1 to TRBJ1-1, with D uncertain. This CDR3 has 13 residues. Trimming shortened V by 1 base and J by 2 bases, and 8 bases separated the two germline ends. Per germline, CDR1 SQVTM and CDR2 ANQGSEA. CDR3: CSVEGLVNTEAFF. CDR3 sequence (DNA): TGCAGCGTTGAAGGCTTAGTTAACACTGAAGCTTTCTTT.

This clone was detected only a few times. This CDR3 reads CASSQMLGGVYGYTF. The CDR3 DNA sequence: TGCGCCAGCAGCCAAATGTTAGGAGGGGTCTATGGCTACACCTTC. The chain employs TRBV4-1 and TRBJ1-2; tentatively, D is TRBD1 (5 bases). The CDR3 loop spans 15 amino acids. V was cut by 2 bases and J by 4 bases, with 14 bases left in between. Per the germline V gene, CDR1 is MGHRA and CDR2 is YSYEKL.